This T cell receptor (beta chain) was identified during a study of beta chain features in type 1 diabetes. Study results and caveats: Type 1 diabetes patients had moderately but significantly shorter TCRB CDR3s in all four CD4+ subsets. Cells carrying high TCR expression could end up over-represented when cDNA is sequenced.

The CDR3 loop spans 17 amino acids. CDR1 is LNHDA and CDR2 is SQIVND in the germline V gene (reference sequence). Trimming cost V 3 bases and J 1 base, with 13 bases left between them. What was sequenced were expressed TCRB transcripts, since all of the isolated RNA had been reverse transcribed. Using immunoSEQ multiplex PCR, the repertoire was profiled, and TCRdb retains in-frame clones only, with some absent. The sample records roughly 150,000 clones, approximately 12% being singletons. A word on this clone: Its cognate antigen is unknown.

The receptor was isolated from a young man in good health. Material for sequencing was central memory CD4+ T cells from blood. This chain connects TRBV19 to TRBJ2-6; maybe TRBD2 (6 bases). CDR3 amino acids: CASSMAGRGSGANVLTF. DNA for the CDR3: TGTGCCAGTAGTATGGCGGGACGAGGGTCTGGGGCCAACGTCCTGACTTTC.